Listed here are 7 T cell receptor beta chains from one sample, sequenced in a study of T cell responses to AZD1222 COVID-19 vaccine (dated by TCRdb to 2020 to 2023). The time point label for this specimen denotes: baseline before first vaccination. Libraries were built with the immunoSEQ multiplex PCR assay. The table was pulled from immuneACCESS by TCRdb, which kept in-frame rearrangements only. Such tables lose some clones; where checked, under half of the loss comes from unresolved V genes, and the rest has no known cause. The sample profile shows about 150,000 clones; approximately 89% of them were found once. The ten largest clonotypes hold approximately 4.8% of the sample. The material sequenced was peripheral blood, taken on day 0 of AZD1222 vaccination. These receptors all stem from an adult in good health.

J is TRBJ1-3 and V is TRBV5-5; D is unresolved. The germline V gene encodes CDR1 SGHKS and CDR2 YYEKEE (reference sequence). Trimming removed 6 bases at V and 2 bases at J, with 6 bases between. CDR3 length equals 12 residues. CDR3 in DNA: TGTGCCAGCAAGGAGCCTGGAAACACCATATATTTT. This translates into CASKEPGNTIYF.

The chain is built from TRBV18 and TRBJ2-3, with D unresolved. The CDR3 runs to 14 residues. Germline V gives CDR1 KGHSH, CDR2 LQKENI. Deletions cut 0 bases from V and 2 bases from J, with 6 bases between. The CDR3 protein is CASSPPENTDTQYF. As DNA, the CDR3 is TGTGCCAGCTCACCACCAGAAAACACAGATACGCAGTATTTT.

The gene calls are TRBV19 and TRBJ2-7, with 10 bases matching TRBD1. CDR3 size: 15 residues. Germline V CDR1 and CDR2: LNHDA, SQIVND (reference sequence). The J segment lost 5 bases and the V segment lost 3 bases, leaving 7 bases of the junction unmatched. The CDR3 bases are TGTGCCAGTAGTATGTACCGGACAGGGGGTGACGAGCAGTACTTC. It yields the protein CASSMYRTGGDEQYF. The full variable domain, in which reference TRBV19 and TRBJ2-7 provide the parts outside the CDR3, is DGGITQSPKYLFRKEGQNVTLSCEQNLNHDAMYWYRQDPGQGLRLIYYSQIVNDFQKGDIAEGYSVSREKKESFPLTVTSAQKNPTAFYLCASSMYRTGGDEQYFGPGTRLTVT.

The chain carries TRBV28 and TRBJ2-2; the D is unclear. From germline, CDR1 is MDHEN and CDR2 SYDVKM. This CDR3 region has 15 residues. Trimming cost V 4 bases and J 4 bases, with 13 bases left between them. DNA of the CDR3: TGTGCCAGCAGTTCAATACCACAGAGCACCGGGGAGCTGTTTTTT. The encoded protein is CASSSIPQSTGELFF.

The CDR3 nucleotides read TGTGCCAGCAGCGCGGGACAGGGCACCTTCCAAACTTCCTACGAGCAGTACTTC. This encodes CASSAGQGTFQTSYEQYF. The rearrangement links TRBV5-4 to TRBJ2-7; the match to TRBD1 covers 9 bases. CDR1 SGHNT and CDR2 YYREEE come from the germline V gene (reference sequence). J was trimmed by 1 base and V by 4 bases; bases with no gene match: 15. This CDR3 region has 18 residues. Full variable domain (missing parts from reference TRBV5-4 and TRBJ2-7): ETGVTQSPTHLIKTRGQQVTLRCSSQSGHNTVSWYQQALGQGPQFIFQYYREEENGRGNFPPRFSGLQFPNYSSELNVNALELDDSALYLCASSAGQGTFQTSYEQYFGPGTRLTVT.

This sequence joins TRBV28 and TRBJ1-5, with D possibly TRBD1 on 6 matching bases. The CDR3 totals 12 residues. The germline CDR1 and CDR2 sequences are MDHEN and SYDVKM. Between the trimmed V and J ends, which lost 6 bases and 12 bases, there was a span of 15 bases. The DNA for the CDR3 is TGTGCCAGCAGCCTCCCCGGACAGATCCAGCATTTT. Translation gives CASSLPGQIQHF.

The CDR3 DNA reads TGTGCCAGCAGCCTTCGGACAGGCGGACCCCTTTCACCCCTCCACTTT. As protein: CASSLRTGGPLSPLHF. The chain recombines TRBV9 with TRBJ1-6, with 7 bases that match TRBD1. The CDR3 is made up of 16 amino acids. The V gene's germline CDR1 is SGDLS and CDR2 YYNGEE. V lost 4 bases and J lost 9; bases outside the gene matches: 13.